The clone carrying this TCR beta chain was recorded a few times. These data belong to a study of T cells in Graves' hyperthyroidism and ophthalmopathy. CDR1 SGHRS and CDR2 YFSETQ come from the germline V gene. The CDR3 length is 14 residues. Trimming removed 3 bases from V and 1 base from J, with 10 bases in between. Among ophthalmopathy patients, the Clinical Activity Score reached at least 3, the NOSPECS grade reached at least 4, and duration remained under 3 months. Investigators excluded patients with uncontrolled infection, other autoimmune disease, pregnancy or lactation. On the basis of clinical symptoms, serum thyroxine and TRAb, thyroid ultrasound and orbital computed tomography, diagnoses were made. RNA transcripts were the template for amplifying TCR beta CDR3 regions. First-round RT-PCR with HTBI primers amplified the TCR CDR3 region. MiXCR was run by TCRdb on the multiplex PCR reads, yielding one entry per CDR3 protein. The sample lists some 350,000 distinct CDR3 sequences; roughly 15% were seen once.

Sequenced sample: blood. The source of this sequence is a woman between 35 and 50 years old with Graves' ophthalmopathy. The rearrangement uses TRBV5-1 and TRBJ1-1, with D uncertain. For the CDR3, the DNA is TGCGCCAGCAGCTCGGACGGAGCGAACACTGAAGCTTTCTTT. This codes for CASSSDGANTEAFF.